This T cell receptor (beta chain) was identified in a study of radiotherapy plus CTLA-4 blockade in lung cancer. The ends lost 4 bases at V and 6 bases at J; junction bases unmatched: 5. This CDR3 region has 13 residues. Germline assignment: CDR1 SGHVS and CDR2 FNYEAQ. Data came from immunoSEQ multiplex PCR; TCRdb stores just in-frame clones and leaves some out. Of 75,000 to 80,000 clones in the sample, about 88% were seen once. This TCR came from a human donor with non-small cell lung cancer who had stable disease on radiotherapy plus ipilimumab. The sequencing here drew on peripheral blood, taken from a patient treated with radiotherapy plus ipilimumab. The chain combines TRBV7-6 with TRBJ2-7; 8 nucleotides align to TRBD1. CDR3 residues: CASSYTGGGEQYF. CDR3 bases: TGTGCCAGCAGCTACACAGGGGGAGGCGAGCAGTACTTC.